This T cell receptor beta chain is from a study of regulatory T cells in long-lasting Graves disease. Overall study findings and caveats: Persistent disease preferred TRBV28, TRBJ1-2 and TRBJ2-5. Compared with new cases, persistent Graves' patients showed reduced TCR diversity.

The V and J ends lost 3 bases and 1 base respectively, with 18 bases between them. CDR3 length: 17 residues. Germline CDR1 MGHRA, CDR2 YSYEKL. Time point given: persistent/refractory GD, antithyroid drugs over 5 years with positive TRAb. PBMC-extracted RNA yielded the TCR library. Patients were from an endocrinology department in Xi'an, China. To note about this clonotype: The antigen remains unidentified.

Building of the TCR beta libraries involved iRepertoire HTBI primers and Arm-PCR of CDR3 regions. A single record per CDR3 protein comes from TCRdb applying MiXCR to the multiplex PCR reads. The table records about 310,000 distinct CDR3 sequences, approximately 20% of them present only once. This TCR derives from a female donor with Graves disease. The J gene is TRBJ2-5, the V gene TRBV4-1; D uncertain. The sequencing here drew on peripheral blood mononuclear cells (PBMCs), taken when the disease was refractory, from a patient treated with antithyroid drugs. The CDR3 bases are TGCGCCAGCAGCCACCGGTTCACGGCAAGGAGCCAAGAGACCCAGTACTTC. Translated: CASSHRFTARSQETQYF.